The sequence of this TCR beta chain was determined in a study of blood T cells in healthy people across ages. A second roughly 7 to 11 cycle PCR used barcoded and J-beta primers. TCRdb re-called the 5' RACE reads with MiXCR, one entry per CDR3 protein. The sample includes about 1,500,000 distinct CDR3 sequences, about 30% of them seen just once. This clonotype was picked up many times. The CDR3 has 16 residues. Germline loops: CDR1 MDHEN, CDR2 SYDVKM. Losses at the gene ends were 6 bases for V and 5 bases for J; bases not matched to a gene: 13. Total RNA amounts of at least 5 micrograms were extracted per sample.

The specimen was blood. The rearrangement joins TRBV28 to TRBJ2-3; 8 bases are a match to TRBD2. The TCR originated in a woman younger than 45 in good health. CDR3 amino acids: CASSRPLAGGGDTQYF. For the CDR3, the DNA is TGTGCCAGCAGCCGGCCCTTGGCGGGGGGCGGAGATACGCAGTATTTT.